The rows below give T cell receptor beta chains drawn from one sample of a study of T-cell reconstitution after alpha-beta-depleted transplantation in children. TCRdb analysed the PCR reads with MiXCR anew, one entry per CDR3 protein. Of roughly 100,000 distinct CDR3 sequences in the sample, approximately 8% were seen once. This specimen consisted of PBMCs, obtained before TCRalphabeta/CD19-depleted stem cell transplant. These receptor sequences come from a boy between 2 and 15 years old with acute lymphoblastic leukemia, due to receive a stem cell transplant. CDR3s include the opening cysteine and the closing phenylalanine or tryptophan. D genes are given only for firm matches. Clone size is not always given. Where it is, it says once, few, many or a class for expanded clones.

j_call clone_size d_call cdr3_length v_call cdr3_nt cdr3_aa
TRBJ1-1 . . 15 TRBV13 TGTACCAGCAGCTTATCGGACAGCATGAACACTGAAGCTTTCTTT CTSSLSDSMNTEAFF
TRBJ2-7 medium-sized TRBD1 12 TRBV10-3 TGTGCCACTGAGGGACAGGCTGACGAGCAGTACTTC CATEGQADEQYF
TRBJ2-1 medium-sized TRBD2 12 TRBV10-3 TGTGCCACCGGACTAGCGGGGAATGAGCAGTTCTTC CATGLAGNEQFF
TRBJ2-1 few . 14 TRBV6-2/TRBV6-3 TGTGCCAGCGTGGGGGGGGACAAGTACAATGAGCAGTTCTTC CASVGGDKYNEQFF
TRBJ1-1 few . 12 TRBV20-1 TGCAGTGCTTGGGTCATGAACACTGAAGCTTTCTTT CSAWVMNTEAFF
TRBJ1-1 many . 14 TRBV5-1 TGCGCCAGCAGCGCCGGGACACCGGGGACTGAAGCTTTCTTT CASSAGTPGTEAFF
TRBJ2-3 . . 15 TRBV3-1 TGTGCCAGCAGCCACCGGGTGGGCGGCACAGATACGCAGTATTTT CASSHRVGGTDTQYF
TRBJ2-1 . TRBD2 18 TRBV7-8 TGTGCCAGCAGCTTAGAGGCTAGAGGGGGACTAGCGGGGATTGAGCAGTTCTTC CASSLEARGGLAGIEQFF
TRBJ1-1 many TRBD1 15 TRBV12-3/TRBV12-4 TGTGCCAGCACCGACAGGGGGGGAGGGCACGCTGAAGCTTTCTTT CASTDRGGGHAEAFF
TRBJ2-7 . . 17 TRBV7-9 TGTGCCAGCAGCTTAGGGGGATTGGCCGGGGGCTCCTACGAGCAGTACTTC CASSLGGLAGGSYEQYF
TRBJ2-3 few TRBD2 16 TRBV6-1 TGTGCCAGCAGGGCCTCGGGGGGGGGCACCACAGATACGCAGTATTTT CASRASGGGTTDTQYF
TRBJ1-1 few . 12 TRBV4-1 TGCGCCAGCAGCCAATCCGGGAGAGAAGCTTTCTTT CASSQSGREAFF
TRBJ1-2 . TRBD1 14 TRBV20-1 TGCAGTGCTGGGGTGGACAGGAGGCACTATGGCTACACCTTC CSAGVDRRHYGYTF
TRBJ2-2 many TRBD2 16 TRBV6-1 TGTGCCAGCAGACGTAGCGGGGGGGAAAACACCGGGGAGCTGTTTTTT CASRRSGGENTGELFF
TRBJ2-5 few . 14 TRBV7-6 TGTGCCAGCAGCCCTAACAGGGACGTGAAGACCCAGTACTTC CASSPNRDVKTQYF
TRBJ1-5 . . 11 TRBV19 TGTGCCAGTAGTATCTCCGCGGCCCTGCATTTT CASSISAALHF
TRBJ2-7 once TRBD1 15 TRBV6-5 TGTGCCAGCAGTTACTCTACAGGGGGATCCCACGAGCAGTACTTC CASSYSTGGSHEQYF
TRBJ2-7 . TRBD1 15 TRBV5-8 TGTGCCAGCAGTCTCGGACAGGGGGCCGTCTACGAGCAGTACTTC CASSLGQGAVYEQYF
TRBJ2-6 . . 13 TRBV5-6 TGTGCCAGCAGCTTGTCTTGGGCCAACGTCCTGACTTTC CASSLSWANVLTF
TRBJ1-1 many . 14 TRBV6-5 TGTGCCAGCAGTTACCCGGGAAGGACCACTGAAGCTTTCTTT CASSYPGRTTEAFF
TRBJ2-3 many . 14 TRBV7-3 TGTGCCAGCAGCTTACGGCGGGGCGCAGATACGCAGTATTTT CASSLRRGADTQYF
TRBJ2-2 few . 14 TRBV27 TGTGCCAGCAGTCTCCTCGGGTACACCGGGGAGCTGTTTTTT CASSLLGYTGELFF
TRBJ2-7 . TRBD1 15 TRBV7-9 TGTGCCAGCAGCTTAGCACAGGGGTACGACTACGAGCAGTACTTC CASSLAQGYDYEQYF
TRBJ1-6 few TRBD1 16 TRBV7-8 TGTGCCAGCAGCTTACGGGACAGCTCCTATAATTCACCCCTCCACTTT CASSLRDSSYNSPLHF
TRBJ2-1 few TRBD2 19 TRBV6-7 TGTGCCAGCAGTTTCGGAGCGGGGGTTACGACCAAATCCTACAATGAGCAGTTCTTC CASSFGAGVTTKSYNEQFF
TRBJ2-5 many . 15 TRBV2 TGTGCCAGCAGTGAACAGGGTACCCCCCAAGAGACCCGGTACTTC CASSEQGTPQETRYF
TRBJ1-3 few . 22 TRBV6-2/TRBV6-3 TGTGCCAGCAGTTACCCTAACCGGGGCGCTAACACCATTATAGTCTCTGGAAACACCATATATTTT CASSYPNRGANTIIVSGNTIYF
TRBJ2-7 . TRBD1 14 TRBV12-3/TRBV12-4 TGTGCCAGCAGTTCAACTACAGGGGTGTACGAGCAGTACTTC CASSSTTGVYEQYF